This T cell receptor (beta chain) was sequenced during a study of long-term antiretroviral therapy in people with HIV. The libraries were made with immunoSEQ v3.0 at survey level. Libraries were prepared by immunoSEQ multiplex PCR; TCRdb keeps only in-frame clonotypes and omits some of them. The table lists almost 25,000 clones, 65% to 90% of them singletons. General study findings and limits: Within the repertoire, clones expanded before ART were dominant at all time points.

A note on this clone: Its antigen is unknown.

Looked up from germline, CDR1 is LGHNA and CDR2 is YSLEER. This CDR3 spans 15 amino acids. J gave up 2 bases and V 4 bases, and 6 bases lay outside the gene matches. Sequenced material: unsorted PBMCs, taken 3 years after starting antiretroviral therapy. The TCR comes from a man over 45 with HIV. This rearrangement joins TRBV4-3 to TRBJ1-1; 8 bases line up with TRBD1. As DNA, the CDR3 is TGCGCCAGCAGCCCTCGGACAGGGACCAACACTGAAGCTTTCTTT. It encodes CASSPRTGTNTEAFF.